This T cell receptor (beta chain) is drawn from a study of blood T cells in healthy people across ages. The overall study: There was about one barcoded beta molecule captured by template switching per two T cells.

Overall study results and limits: What prevented conclusive comparison of naive and antigen-experienced cells was that PBMCs were unsorted. Among long-lived donors, naive CD4+ cells were more numerous and diversity higher than in aged donors.

Points on this clonotype: Its matching antigen is unknown.

The study drew donors from healthy Caucasian individuals in Russia aged roughly 6 to 100. This CDR3 contains 15 residues. CDR1 is SGHRS, CDR2 YFSETQ, per germline. PCR was performed a second time for about 7 to 12 cycles using a sample-barcoded 5' primer and a J-beta primer mix. MiXCR, run by TCRdb on the 5' RACE reads, gives a single entry per CDR3 protein. The sample records some 1.4 million distinct CDR3 sequences, roughly 40% being singletons. Input material: blood. The genes are TRBV5-1 and TRBJ2-7; 9 nucleotides line up with TRBD1. The J call could be wrong; TRBJ2-5 is a better fit for the DNA end. The clonotype comes from a woman between 18 and 29 years old in good health. CDR3 bases: TGCGCCAGCAGCTCGACGGGACAGGGAGGCGAGACCCAGTACTTC. Its protein product is CASSSTGQGGETQYF.